The 17 T cell receptor beta chains in this list originate from one sample, sequenced in a study of sequential checkpoint blockade in melanoma. Specified treatment: randomized to nivolumab then ipilimumab (arm A) or the reverse (arm B). Only in-frame clones appear in the TCRdb table, and some are missing; sequencing was by immunoSEQ multiplex PCR. The sample has 7,900 or so clones; less than 25% are singletons. The sequencing used tumor tissue (inferred from file names), collected from a patient given nivolumab and ipilimumab in sequence. The receptors come from a human donor with melanoma.

V usage is TRBV18 and J usage is TRBJ2-2, with 8 bases lining up with TRBD1. Germline CDR1 KGHSH, CDR2 LQKENI. The CDR3 extends over 18 amino acids. V lost 2 bases, J lost 1 base, and 9 bases stayed unmatched. CDR3 sequence (DNA): TGTGCCAGCTCACCAGCGACAGGGGTCAGCAGGAACACCGGGGAGCTGTTTTTT. Protein: CASSPATGVSRNTGELFF.

This sequence joins TRBV6-8 and TRBJ2-1; the D is unclear. Germline CDR1 reads MNHGY; CDR2 reads SAAAGT. CDR3 length: 13 amino acids. Deletions cut 2 bases from V and 5 bases from J, with 7 bases between. The CDR3 here is CASSYGPNNEQFF. The CDR3 bases are TGTGCCAGCAGTTACGGGCCCAACAATGAGCAGTTCTTC.

The rearrangement uses TRBV18 and TRBJ2-5, with D perhaps being TRBD1 or TRBD2 (5 bases each). Germline-derived CDR1 and CDR2 are KGHSH and LQKENI. V was cut by 5 bases and J by 1 base, with 11 bases left in between. This CDR3 contains 14 residues. CDR3 in amino acids: CASSASGTQETQYF. CDR3 nucleotide sequence: TGTGCCAGCTCAGCCTCCGGGACCCAAGAGACCCAGTACTTC.

This clone appeared a few times. This sequence joins TRBV28 and TRBJ1-5; no reliable D call. This CDR3 spans 14 amino acids. The ends were cut back, 7 bases at V and 7 bases at J, with 17 bases in the middle. Germline loops: CDR1 MDHEN, CDR2 SYDVKM. Written as DNA, the CDR3 is TGTGCCAGCATCGGCCGGGTTGGCGGGCAGCCCCAGCATTTT. Encoded protein: CASIGRVGGQPQHF.

The J gene is TRBJ1-3, the V gene TRBV12-5; D is unclear. Germline values: CDR1 LGHNT, CDR2 FRNRAP. The CDR3 loop spans 15 amino acids. CDR3 region: CASAGNGNQRDTIYF. The CDR3 region has the DNA TGTGCCAGCGCTGGAAATGGGAATCAGCGGGACACCATATATTTT.

The chain combines TRBV29-1 with TRBJ2-1; D not certain. Deletions cut 3 bases from V and 6 bases from J, with 12 bases between. This CDR3 contains 13 residues. Looked up from germline, CDR1 is SQVTM and CDR2 is ANQGSEA. CDR3 nucleotides: TGCAGCGTTGAGAACACGGTGGGCAATGAGCAGTTCTTC. Its protein is CSVENTVGNEQFF.

This chain connects TRBV6-8 to TRBJ2-1; 14 bases align to TRBD2. From germline, CDR1 is MNHGY and CDR2 SAAAGT. The J segment lost 6 bases and the V segment lost 6 bases, leaving 4 bases of the junction unmatched. The CDR3 covers 15 residues. DNA for the CDR3: TGTGCCAGCAGGCCGGGACTAGCGGGAGTCAATGAGCAGTTCTTC. As protein: CASRPGLAGVNEQFF.

The genes are TRBV6-8 and TRBJ2-5, with D unclear. The germline V gene has CDR1 MNHGY and CDR2 SAAAGT. The CDR3 is 13 amino acids. Trimming removed 7 bases from V and 4 bases from J, with 13 bases in between. CDR3 bases: TGTGCCAGCAATACTATTCGGCGAGAGACCCAGTACTTC. Translation: CASNTIRRETQYF.

The chain is built from TRBV9 and TRBJ2-1, with 9 bases matching TRBD2. The germline CDR1 and CDR2 sequences are SGDLS and YYNGEE. With 0 bases clipped from V and 5 bases from J, the junction kept 12 bases outside the gene matches. This CDR3 is built from 18 residues. The CDR3 region is CASSVEGGGRAANNEQFF. CDR3 in DNA: TGTGCCAGCAGCGTAGAGGGTGGCGGGAGGGCCGCGAACAATGAGCAGTTCTTC.

The sample holds a few counts of this clone. The chain carries TRBV11-3 and TRBJ2-2; D tentatively reads TRBD1 or TRBD2 (5 bases each). Germline-derived CDR1 and CDR2 are SGHNT and YENEEA. The germline V and J ends were trimmed by 5 bases and 1 base, with 11 bases remaining between them. CDR3 length: 15 amino acids. The CDR3 spells CASSPGTGNTGELFF. CDR3 in DNA: TGTGCCAGCAGCCCGGGGACGGGGAACACCGGGGAGCTGTTTTTT.

This clone was seen only a few times. This chain joins TRBV30 and TRBJ1-2, with 11 bases matching TRBD1. Germline lookup yields CDR1 GTSNPN and CDR2 SVGIG (reference sequence). The CDR3 covers 12 residues. V lost 5 bases and J lost 9; bases outside the gene matches: 5. The CDR3 DNA is TGTGCCTGGGCCGGACAGGGGGCAAGCTACACCTTC. Translating gives CAWAGQGASYTF. Combining the CDR3 with reference TRBV30 and TRBJ1-2 gives the whole variable domain SQTIHQWPATLVQPVGSPLSLECTVEGTSNPNLYWYRQAAGRGLQLLFYSVGIGQISSEVPQNLSASRPQDRQFILSSKKLLLSDSGFYLCAWAGQGASYTFGSGTRLTVV.

This clone was recorded many times. The rearrangement links TRBV11-3 to TRBJ2-5; no reliable D call. V lost 2 bases, J lost 5 bases, and 12 bases lay in between. The germline CDR1 and CDR2 sequences are SGHNT and YENEEA. This CDR3 contains 14 residues. CDR3: CASSLNPTVETQYF. The CDR3 coding sequence is TGTGCCAGCAGCTTAAACCCGACGGTGGAGACCCAGTACTTC.

This clone showed up just a few times. The CDR3 region has the DNA TGTGCCAGCAGCACTATCGGGACTAGCGGACTCTACGAGCAGTACTTC. It translates to CASSTIGTSGLYEQYF. This rearrangement joins TRBV9 to TRBJ2-7; 11 bases agree with TRBD2. V shed 4 bases, J shed 3 bases, and the junction held 9 bases outside the gene matches. Germline CDR1 and CDR2: SGDLS and YYNGEE. The CDR3 is 16 residues long.

This clone is classed as large (0.1 to 1%). The chain couples TRBV11-3 to TRBJ2-1, with TRBD2 matching over 8 bases. Germline values: CDR1 SGHNT, CDR2 YENEEA. CDR3 length: 16 residues. Germline trimming cut 8 bases from V and 6 bases from J; bases unmatched to any gene: 15. The CDR3 reads CASYSYGRAFFNEQFF. CDR3 bases: TGTGCCAGCTATAGTTACGGGAGGGCCTTCTTCAATGAGCAGTTCTTC.

The chain links TRBV6-8 to TRBJ1-1; D not resolved. Germline loops: CDR1 MNHGY, CDR2 SAAAGT. The CDR3 spans 13 residues. V lost 6 bases and J lost 1, with 9 bases in between. The CDR3 DNA follows: TGTGCCAGCAGCCCCCTTAGGAACACTGAAGCTTTCTTT. This gives the protein CASSPLRNTEAFF.

This clone was counted between two and nine times. This chain joins TRBV6-8 and TRBJ1-5, with 8 bases fitting TRBD1. Germline loops: CDR1 MNHGY, CDR2 SAAAGT. The CDR3 sequence is 13 residues long. Unmatched junction bases numbered 4, after V lost 7 bases and J lost 5 bases. The CDR3, as DNA: TGTGCCAGCACCCTACAGGGGGATCAGCCCCAGCATTTT. Its protein product is CASTLQGDQPQHF.

The chain links TRBV30 to TRBJ2-7; 15 positions match TRBD2. The germline V gene has CDR1 GTSNPN and CDR2 SVGIG (reference sequence). V lost 0 bases, J lost 7 bases, and 4 bases stayed unmatched. The CDR3 totals 15 residues. The CDR3 reads CAWSVGLAGGREQYF. As DNA, the CDR3 is TGTGCCTGGAGTGTTGGACTAGCGGGGGGGCGAGAGCAGTACTTC. Supplemented by reference TRBV30 and TRBJ2-7, the full variable domain reads SQTIHQWPATLVQPVGSPLSLECTVEGTSNPNLYWYRQAAGRGLQLLFYSVGIGQISSEVPQNLSASRPQDRQFILSSKKLLLSDSGFYLCAWSVGLAGGREQYFGPGTRLTVT.